Presented here are 5 T cell receptor beta chains from one specimen sequenced in a study of blood T cells in healthy people across ages. With a J-beta primer mix and a sample-barcoded 5' primer, a second PCR ran about 7 to 11 cycles. Each CDR3 protein is one row after TCRdb ran MiXCR on the 5' RACE reads. The table includes about 730,000 distinct CDR3 sequences, roughly two fifths detected once. The material sequenced was blood. The receptor set was obtained from a woman aged 60-75 years in good health.

V is TRBV9 and J is TRBJ2-1, with 13 bases matching TRBD2. After removal of 0 bases from V and 0 bases from J, the junction contained 12 bases not matched to a gene. This CDR3 has 21 residues. Germline CDR1 SGDLS, CDR2 YYNGEE. CDR3 in amino acids: CASSVGTSGSVLRGSYNEQFF. The CDR3 coding sequence is TGTGCCAGCAGCGTAGGGACTAGCGGGAGCGTTTTGCGGGGCTCCTACAATGAGCAGTTCTTC. Variable domain in full (rest from reference TRBV9 and TRBJ2-1): DSGVTQTPKHLITATGQRVTLRCSPRSGDLSVYWYQQSLDQGLQFLIQYYNGEERAKGNILERFSAQQFPDLHSELNLSSLELGDSALYFCASSVGTSGSVLRGSYNEQFFGPGTRLTVL.

This clonotype was seen only a few times. The chain employs TRBV29-1 and TRBJ1-2; 9 bases fit TRBD1. The germline V gene has CDR1 SQVTM and CDR2 ANQGSEA. J was trimmed by 2 bases and V by 7 bases; bases with no gene match: 2. The CDR3 has 12 amino acids. The CDR3 DNA sequence: TGCAGCGGGGGGACAGGGAACTATGGCTACACCTTC. Protein sequence: CSGGTGNYGYTF.

The V call is TRBV9, the J call TRBJ2-7; D is perhaps TRBD2 (5 bases). The end of the DNA fits TRBJ2-5 better, so the J call may be wrong. The CDR3 consists of 14 residues. Germline V gives CDR1 SGDLS, CDR2 YYNGEE. CDR3 DNA: TGTGCCAGCAGCGTAGGGAGGATTTGGGAGACCCAGTACTTC. The encoded protein is CASSVGRIWETQYF.

This clonotype has a single count. This chain links TRBV24-1 with TRBJ2-7, with D possibly being TRBD1 or TRBD2 (5 bases each). Germline CDR1 KGHDR, CDR2 SFDVKD. This CDR3 region has 14 residues. The V end lost 5 bases, the J end lost 7 bases, and 17 bases lay between the germline ends. CDR3 DNA sequence: TGTGCCACCAGTGCCCCCAGGGACGACAATGAGCAGTACTTC. As protein: CATSAPRDDNEQYF.

The J gene is TRBJ2-2, the V gene TRBV20-1; 9 nucleotides agree with TRBD2. The ends lost 6 bases at V and 3 bases at J; junction bases unmatched: 8. The CDR3 is 15 residues long. CDR1 is DFQATT and CDR2 is SNEGSKA in the germline V gene (reference sequence). The CDR3 DNA reads as TGCAGTGCCCCCAGCGGGAGGCCCGACACCGGGGAGCTGTTTTTT. Translating gives CSAPSGRPDTGELFF.